Listed below are T cell receptor beta chains from one sample, sequenced in a study of neoadjuvant anti-PD-1 for oral cavity cancer. Method: immunoSEQ multiplex PCR; TCRdb's copy keeps in-frame clones and lacks some. The table has about 10,000 clones, roughly 64% seen once. Sequencing used PBMCs, obtained after nivolumab (anti-PD-1) treatment. Receptors were obtained from a person aged 35 to 85 with oral cavity squamous cell carcinoma. Both conserved end residues are part of each CDR3. Fields, in order: clone size, V gene, D gene, J gene, CDR3 protein, CDR3 DNA. The D gene is left open where the match is weak. Clone sizes are given selectively: once, few, many, or a class where the clone is expanded.

abundance: -
v_gene: TRBV27
d_gene: -
j_gene: TRBJ1-1
CDR3aa: CASSLSTMNTEAFF
CDR3nt: TGTGCCAGCAGTTTATCAACGATGAACACTGAAGCTTTCTTT

abundance: -
v_gene: TRBV4-1
d_gene: -
j_gene: TRBJ1-4
CDR3aa: CASSSTGGMATNEKLFF
CDR3nt: TGCGCCAGCAGCTCGACGGGGGGCATGGCAACTAATGAAAAACTGTTTTTT

abundance: once
v_gene: TRBV5-1
d_gene: TRBD1
j_gene: TRBJ1-2
CDR3aa: CASSFGTGYYGYTF
CDR3nt: TGCGCCAGCAGCTTCGGGACAGGGTATTATGGCTACACCTTC

abundance: once
v_gene: TRBV6-1
d_gene: -
j_gene: TRBJ2-1
CDR3aa: CASSEWVNEQFF
CDR3nt: TGTGCCAGCAGTGAATGGGTCAATGAGCAGTTCTTC

abundance: -
v_gene: TRBV18
d_gene: -
j_gene: TRBJ1-6
CDR3aa: CASSPSRTGQRHSPLHF
CDR3nt: TGTGCCAGCTCACCCTCTCGTACTGGACAGAGGCATTCACCCCTCCACTTT

abundance: -
v_gene: TRBV28
d_gene: TRBD2
j_gene: TRBJ2-2
CDR3aa: CASSPGLADTGELFF
CDR3nt: TGTGCCAGCAGTCCCGGACTAGCCGACACCGGGGAGCTGTTTTTT

abundance: -
v_gene: TRBV6-5
d_gene: -
j_gene: TRBJ2-2
CDR3aa: CASSSGTYTGELFF
CDR3nt: TGTGCCAGCAGTTCGGGCACCTACACCGGGGAGCTGTTTTTT

abundance: -
v_gene: TRBV5-1
d_gene: -
j_gene: TRBJ2-1
CDR3aa: CASSFSGLKAHNEQFF
CDR3nt: TGCGCCAGCAGCTTCAGCGGACTTAAAGCCCACAATGAGCAGTTCTTC

abundance: -
v_gene: TRBV6-1
d_gene: -
j_gene: TRBJ1-1
CDR3aa: CASSEKGRIEAFF
CDR3nt: TGTGCCAGCAGTGAAAAGGGCCGGATTGAAGCTTTCTTT

abundance: few
v_gene: TRBV10-1
d_gene: TRBD1
j_gene: TRBJ1-1
CDR3aa: CASSETGGGTEAFF
CDR3nt: TGCGCCAGCAGTGAGACAGGGGGCGGTACTGAAGCTTTCTTT